The 23 T cell receptor beta chains below were found in one sample sequenced in a study of blood T cell repertoires in COVID-19. Libraries were prepared by immunoSEQ multiplex PCR; TCRdb keeps only in-frame clonotypes and omits some of them. The sample has 300,000 to 400,000 clones; 87% are singletons. Sequenced: peripheral blood. These receptors came from a woman aged 55-70 years with COVID-19, enrolled during active disease.

The rearrangement joins TRBV5-4 to TRBJ2-1; 9 nucleotides line up with TRBD1. The CDR3 totals 15 residues. The V and J ends lost 4 bases and 1 base, in that order; junction bases with no gene match: 3. CDR1 and CDR2 from the germline V gene are SGHNT and YYREEE (reference sequence). The CDR3: CASSPGQGSYNEQFF. The CDR3 DNA follows: TGTGCCAGCAGCCCCGGACAGGGGTCCTACAATGAGCAGTTCTTC.

V usage is TRBV25-1 and J usage is TRBJ1-3, with D possibly matching TRBD1 (6 bases). Germline values: CDR1 MGHDK, CDR2 SYGVNS. CDR3 length: 16 residues. V lost 2 bases to trimming and J lost 3 bases, with 14 bases between them. The CDR3 coding sequence is TGTGCCAGCAGTGAACCCCTACAGGGATATGGAAACACCATATATTTT. Its translation: CASSEPLQGYGNTIYF.

This clone was picked up one time. The V call is TRBV4-1, the J call TRBJ1-3; the match to TRBD1 covers 9 bases. Germline CDR1 and CDR2: MGHRA and YSYEKL. Trimming took 3 bases from V and 0 from J; bases not matched to a gene: 3. CDR3 length equals 16 residues. CDR3 residues: CASSQGQGNSGNTIYF. CDR3 sequence (DNA): TGCGCCAGCAGCCAGGGACAGGGAAACTCTGGAAACACCATATATTTT.

The CDR3 here is CATSDFDRDGYTF. The CDR3 DNA follows: TGTGCCACCAGTGATTTCGACAGGGATGGCTACACCTTC. The rearrangement links TRBV24-1 to TRBJ1-2; 7 bases align to TRBD1. The germline V gene has CDR1 KGHDR and CDR2 SFDVKD. The CDR3 totals 13 residues. V was clipped by 1 base and J by 6 bases; unmatched bases: 1.

V gene TRBV19 combines with J gene TRBJ2-3; 10 bases fit TRBD1. Germline V gives CDR1 LNHDA, CDR2 SQIVND (reference sequence). The CDR3 length is 13 residues. V was pared by 8 bases and J by 4 bases, with 3 bases of the junction left unmatched. CDR3 in DNA: TGTGCCAGTCGGGACAGGGGACCAGATACGCAGTATTTT. This sequence encodes CASRDRGPDTQYF.

V usage is TRBV24-1 and J usage is TRBJ2-7, with 9 bases matching TRBD1. The CDR3 covers 14 residues. Germline values: CDR1 KGHDR, CDR2 SFDVKD. After removal of 7 bases from V and 1 base from J, the junction contained 4 bases not matched to a gene. The CDR3 DNA sequence: TGTGCCACCAGCCGGGACAGGGCTTCCTACGAGCAGTACTTC. Its protein product is CATSRDRASYEQYF.

To note about this clone: Distinct nucleotide sequences in the sample also encode this CDR3. The chain couples TRBV28 to TRBJ1-3, with D tentatively TRBD1 (6 bases). Germline-derived CDR1 and CDR2 are MDHEN and SYDVKM. V was shortened by 1 base and J by 4 bases, with 11 bases between the two germline ends. The CDR3 runs 15 residues. The CDR3 coding sequence is TGTGCCAGCAGTTTATTAGGGGGTTCCGGAAACACCATATATTTT. Translated, it gives CASSLLGGSGNTIYF.

The V and J genes are TRBV2 and TRBJ1-1; 7 nucleotides agree with TRBD1. The germline gives CDR1 SNHLY, CDR2 FYNNEI. V lost 6 bases, J lost 5 bases, and 12 bases stayed unmatched. The length of the CDR3 is 15 residues. This CDR3 reads CASRKQGNWVTEAFF. CDR3 coding DNA: TGTGCCAGCAGGAAACAGGGGAATTGGGTAACTGAAGCTTTCTTT.

The CDR3 loop is CASSLDDRGGYTF. The DNA for the CDR3 is TGTGCCAGCAGTTTAGATGATAGGGGTGGCTACACCTTC. The chain has TRBV12-3 or TRBV12-4 and TRBJ1-2; tentative D call: TRBD1 (5 bases). The CDR3 sequence is 13 residues long. Trimming took 1 base from V and 7 from J, leaving 10 bases between them.

The chain employs TRBV20-1 and TRBJ1-1; D is unresolved. Germline V lookup: CDR1 DFQATT, CDR2 SNEGSKA (reference sequence). Trimming left V 3 bases short and J 11 bases short, with 13 bases between. There are 11 residues in the CDR3. CDR3 sequence (DNA): TGCAGTGCTAGTCGGGGTACTAAGGCTTTCTTT. This translates into CSASRGTKAFF.

The J gene is TRBJ1-3, the V gene TRBV20-1; TRBD1 aligns across 8 bases. Losses at the gene ends were 3 bases for V and 8 bases for J; bases not matched to a gene: 9. In germline, CDR1 is DFQATT, CDR2 SNEGSKA (reference sequence). The CDR3 contains 14 residues. CDR3: CSASLRTGRDTIYF. The CDR3 DNA reads as TGCAGTGCTAGTCTCAGGACAGGGAGGGACACCATATATTTT.

The V gene is TRBV19, the J gene TRBJ1-4; D uncertain. This CDR3 has 13 residues. Germline V gene sequence: CDR1 LNHDA, CDR2 SQIVND (reference sequence). V gave up 8 bases and J gave up 5 bases, with 12 bases separating them. The CDR3 DNA reads TGTGCCAGTGTCCAGACGGAGAATGAAAAACTGTTTTTT. Translating it yields CASVQTENEKLFF.

V gene TRBV5-6 combines with J gene TRBJ1-1, with TRBD1 identical over 8 bases. J gave up 1 base and V 4 bases, and 9 bases lay outside the gene matches. The CDR3 extends over 16 amino acids. Germline CDR1 reads SGHDT; CDR2 reads YYEEEE. The CDR3 here is CASSRIPQGANTEAFF. The CDR3 DNA sequence: TGTGCCAGCAGCCGCATTCCCCAGGGGGCGAACACTGAAGCTTTCTTT.

The J gene is TRBJ1-6, the V gene TRBV19, with a possible D match to TRBD1 (5 bases). Per germline, CDR1 LNHDA and CDR2 SQIVND (reference sequence). CDR3 length: 15 amino acids. V was pared by 6 bases and J by 6 bases, with 15 bases between. The CDR3 loop reads CASRTGTEINSPLHF. CDR3 DNA sequence: TGTGCCAGTAGGACCGGGACTGAGATTAATTCACCCCTCCACTTT. Full variable domain (remainder filled in from reference TRBV19 and TRBJ1-6): DGGITQSPKYLFRKEGQNVTLSCEQNLNHDAMYWYRQDPGQGLRLIYYSQIVNDFQKGDIAEGYSVSREKKESFPLTVTSAQKNPTAFYLCASRTGTEINSPLHFGNGTRLTVT.

V and J are TRBV6-5 and TRBJ1-4, with TRBD1 as a possible D gene (5 bases). This CDR3 comprises 15 residues. Germline assignment: CDR1 MNHEY and CDR2 SVGAGI. With 5 bases removed from V and 6 bases from J, the gap between germline ends came to 16 bases. The CDR3 spells CASSTGGRGDEKLFF. The DNA of the CDR3 is TGTGCCAGCAGTACGGGGGGAAGGGGAGATGAAAAACTGTTTTTT.

The V call is TRBV3-1 (or the pseudogene TRBV3-2), the J call TRBJ1-4; maybe TRBD1 (6 bases). The V end lost 4 bases, the J end lost 11 bases, and 14 bases lay between the germline ends. Germline lookup yields CDR1 LGHDT and CDR2 YNNKEL (reference sequence). The CDR3 has 13 residues. CDR3 in DNA: TGTGCCAGCAGCCGATCACAGGGATGGAAACTGTTTTTT. Its translation: CASSRSQGWKLFF.

The chain joins TRBV11-2 to TRBJ2-7; D might be TRBD1 (5 bases). V was shortened by 2 bases and J by 2 bases, with 16 bases between the two germline ends. This CDR3 is 16 amino acids long. The germline V gene encodes CDR1 SGHAT and CDR2 FQNNGV. CDR3: CASSLLSRVGAYEQYF. CDR3 coding DNA: TGTGCCAGCAGCTTATTGAGCAGGGTAGGTGCCTACGAGCAGTACTTC. Supplemented by reference TRBV11-2 and TRBJ2-7, the full variable domain reads EAGVAQSPRYKIIEKRQSVAFWCNPISGHATLYWYQQILGQGPKLLIQFQNNGVVDDSQLPKDRFSAERLKGVDSTLKIQPAKLEDSAVYLCASSLLSRVGAYEQYFGPGTRLTVT.

This clone was seen a single time. The chain is built from TRBV4-2 and TRBJ1-4; the D gene is possibly TRBD1 (5 bases). V lost 2 bases, J lost 3 bases, and 7 bases lay in between. Germline CDR1 and CDR2: LGHNA and YNFKEQ. The CDR3 is made up of 14 amino acids. CDR3 sequence (DNA): TGTGCCAGCAGCCAACTGACAGCTAATGAAAAACTGTTTTTT. It is translated as CASSQLTANEKLFF.

This clone was seen only once. The gene calls are TRBV12-3 or TRBV12-4 and TRBJ1-4; D is uncertain. Trimming removed 7 bases from V and 3 bases from J, with 9 bases in between. CDR3 size: 13 residues. The CDR3 loop is CASTSGANEKLFF. The CDR3 DNA is TGTGCCAGCACCTCCGGGGCTAATGAAAAACTGTTTTTT.

This clone has just a few counts. The chain uses TRBV7-8 and TRBJ2-7; the D gene is possibly TRBD2 (6 bases). CDR1 is SGHVS and CDR2 is FQNEAQ in the germline V gene. CDR3 length: 15 residues. The germline V and J ends were trimmed by 3 bases and 2 bases, with 14 bases remaining between them. The CDR3 sequence: CASSLEGLRTYEQYF. The CDR3 DNA sequence: TGTGCCAGCAGCTTGGAGGGTTTAAGGACCTACGAGCAGTACTTC.

This clone was found once. The genes are TRBV3-1 (or the pseudogene TRBV3-2) and TRBJ2-3, with TRBD2 matching over 11 bases. Losses at the gene ends were 2 bases for V and 2 bases for J; bases not matched to a gene: 3. Germline V CDR1 and CDR2: LGHDT, YNNKEL (reference sequence). The CDR3 has 16 residues. The CDR3 loop is CASSQSSGGITDTQYF. In DNA, the CDR3 is TGTGCCAGCAGCCAATCTAGCGGGGGGATCACAGATACGCAGTATTTT.

In this sample, this clone turned up a few times. The chain joins TRBV5-1 to TRBJ2-2, with 10 nucleotides matching TRBD2. The germline CDR1 and CDR2 sequences are SGHRS and YFSETQ. J lost 0 bases, V lost 2 bases, and 1 base had no gene match. The CDR3 totals 16 residues. This CDR3 is CASSFGLAANTGELFF. As DNA, the CDR3 is TGCGCCAGCAGCTTTGGACTAGCGGCGAACACCGGGGAGCTGTTTTTT.

The rearrangement uses TRBV3-1 (or the pseudogene TRBV3-2) and TRBJ1-1; TRBD1 matches 7 bases. The CDR3 has 14 residues. V lost 4 bases to trimming and J lost 3 bases; unmatched junction nucleotides: 5. Germline V lookup: CDR1 LGHDT, CDR2 YNNKEL (reference sequence). In DNA, the CDR3 is TGTGCCAGCAGCCGGAGGGGACAGCACACTGAAGCTTTCTTT. Translated: CASSRRGQHTEAFF.